A single sample gave rise to the 11 T cell receptor beta chains below, sequenced in a study of T-cell reconstitution after alpha-beta-depleted transplantation in children. During its preparation, the TCRbeta library received unique molecular identifiers. TCRdb re-derived calls from the PCR reads in MiXCR, one entry per CDR3 protein. The data show 200,000 to 250,000 distinct CDR3 sequences, 9.7% seen once. The source was PBMCs from the stem cell graft donor, collected from the stem cell graft. These receptors all stem from a human donor who donated a stem cell graft to a child with SCID.

This clonotype was recorded many times. The chain is built from TRBV5-1 and TRBJ1-1; D may be TRBD1 (6 bases). V was cut by 3 bases and J by 5 bases, with 11 bases left in between. CDR3 length: 13 residues. Germline lookup yields CDR1 SGHRS and CDR2 YFSETQ. The CDR3: CASSSQGETEAFF. In DNA, the CDR3 is TGCGCCAGCAGCTCACAGGGTGAAACTGAAGCTTTCTTT.

This clonotype has ten or more counts. The chain combines TRBV20-1 with TRBJ2-3, with 7 nucleotides matching TRBD2. J lost 2 bases, V lost 3 bases, and 5 bases had no gene match. Germline lookup yields CDR1 DFQATT and CDR2 SNEGSKA (reference sequence). There are 14 residues in the CDR3. CDR3 residues: CSASGGSLTDTQYF. The CDR3 DNA reads TGCAGTGCTAGCGGGGGGTCCCTCACAGATACGCAGTATTTT.

This clonotype was recorded at least ten times. This sequence joins TRBV6-1 and TRBJ1-2; unclear D gene. V was pared by 5 bases and J by 5 bases, with 9 bases between. The CDR3 spans 12 residues. CDR1 and CDR2 from the germline V gene are MNHNS and SASEGT. CDR3 DNA sequence: TGTGCCAGCAGTATGAGGTCATATGGCTACACCTTC. This sequence encodes CASSMRSYGYTF.

Many counts were recorded for this clonotype. The CDR3 loop reads CSAVSNQPQHF. DNA of the CDR3: TGCAGTGCCGTTAGCAATCAGCCCCAGCATTTT. The chain uses TRBV20-1 and TRBJ1-5; no clear D. V lost 6 bases to trimming and J lost 0 bases, with 3 bases between them. This CDR3 is 11 amino acids long. CDR1 is DFQATT, CDR2 SNEGSKA, per germline (reference sequence).

This clonotype was detected many times. DNA of the CDR3: TGTGCCAGCAGCCCATGGGGCAGTGGGGATGAGCAGTTCTTC. It translates to CASSPWGSGDEQFF. The chain employs TRBV11-3 and TRBJ2-1; D is possibly TRBD1 (5 bases). Germline V gene lookup returns CDR1 SGHNT and CDR2 YENEEA. V lost 5 bases to trimming and J lost 8 bases, with 16 bases between them. The CDR3 totals 14 residues. Full variable domain (remainder filled in from reference TRBV11-3 and TRBJ2-1): EAGVVQSPRYKIIEKKQPVAFWCNPISGHNTLYWYLQNLGQGPELLIRYENEEAVDDSQLPKDRFSAERLKGVDSTLKIQPAELGDSAVYLCASSPWGSGDEQFFGPGTRLTVL.

The CDR3 nucleotides read TGTGCCAGCAGCTTCCGACTAGCGGGGGCCTACGAGCAGTACTTC. Translating it yields CASSFRLAGAYEQYF. The chain is built from TRBV7-3 and TRBJ2-7; 12 nucleotides agree with TRBD2. CDR1 and CDR2 (germline): SGHTA, FQGTGA. V trimming: 3 bases; J trimming: 2 bases; junction bases outside the gene matches: 2. The CDR3 sequence is 15 residues long.

This clonotype appeared many times. The chain combines TRBV10-3 with TRBJ2-5; D ambiguous. CDR3 size: 14 residues. The V gene lost 0 bases and the J gene lost 0 bases, with 5 bases spanning the gap. CDR1 ENHRY and CDR2 SYGVKD come from the germline V gene. The DNA for the CDR3 is TGTGCCATCAGTGAGTCGTTGGACCAAGAGACCCAGTACTTC. Translating gives CAISESLDQETQYF.

This clonotype was counted many times. The chain joins TRBV10-1 to TRBJ1-1; TRBD1 is a possible D gene (5 bases). Trimming took 8 bases from V and 1 from J, leaving 17 bases between them. CDR1 and CDR2 (germline): WNHNN, SYGVQD (reference sequence). The CDR3 consists of 15 residues. The CDR3 here is CASLGGAEENTEAFF. The DNA of the CDR3 is TGCGCCAGCCTAGGAGGGGCTGAGGAGAACACTGAAGCTTTCTTT.

Remarks on this clonotype: The junction does not match germline at one end; this may be a read error. The chain recombines TRBV18 with TRBJ2-3; 13 bases align to TRBD2. In germline, CDR1 is KGHSH, CDR2 LQKENI. There are 16 residues in the CDR3. The CDR3 DNA sequence: TGTGCCAGCTCACCACGACTAGCGGGGGGCACAAATACGCAATATTTT. The encoded protein is CASSPRLAGGTNTQYF.

This clonotype occurred many times. This chain connects TRBV2 to TRBJ2-3; perhaps D is TRBD1 or TRBD2 (5 bases each). Trimming shortened V by 7 bases and J by 0 bases, and 8 bases separated the two germline ends. The germline V gene has CDR1 SNHLY and CDR2 FYNNEI. This CDR3 comprises 13 residues. CDR3: CASNWDSTDTQYF. The CDR3, as DNA: TGTGCCAGCAATTGGGACAGCACAGATACGCAGTATTTT.

This clonotype appeared many times. The chain links TRBV4-1 to TRBJ2-7; TRBD1 is a possible D gene (6 bases). The V gene's germline CDR1 is MGHRA and CDR2 YSYEKL. V shed 4 bases and J shed 3 bases, with 22 bases lying between them. The CDR3 has 17 amino acids. This chain's CDR3 is CASSPSMGRGWFYEQYF. Written as DNA, the CDR3 is TGCGCCAGCAGCCCCTCGATGGGCAGGGGTTGGTTCTACGAGCAGTACTTC.